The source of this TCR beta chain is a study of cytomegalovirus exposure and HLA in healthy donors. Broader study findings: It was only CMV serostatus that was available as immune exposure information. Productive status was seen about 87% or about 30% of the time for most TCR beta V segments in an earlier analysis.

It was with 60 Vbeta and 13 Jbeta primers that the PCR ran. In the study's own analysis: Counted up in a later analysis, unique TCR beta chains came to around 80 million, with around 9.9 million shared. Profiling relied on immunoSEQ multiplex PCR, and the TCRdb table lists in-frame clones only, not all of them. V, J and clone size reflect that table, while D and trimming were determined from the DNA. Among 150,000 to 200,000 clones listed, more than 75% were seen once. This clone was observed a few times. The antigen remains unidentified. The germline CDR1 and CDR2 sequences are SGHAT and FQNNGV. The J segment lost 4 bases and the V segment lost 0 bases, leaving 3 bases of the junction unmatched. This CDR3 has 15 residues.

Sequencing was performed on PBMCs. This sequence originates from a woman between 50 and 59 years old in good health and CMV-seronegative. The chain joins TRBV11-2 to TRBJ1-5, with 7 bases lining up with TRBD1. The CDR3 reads CASSLETGLNQPQHF. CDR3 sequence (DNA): TGTGCCAGCAGCTTAGAGACAGGGTTAAATCAGCCCCAGCATTTT.